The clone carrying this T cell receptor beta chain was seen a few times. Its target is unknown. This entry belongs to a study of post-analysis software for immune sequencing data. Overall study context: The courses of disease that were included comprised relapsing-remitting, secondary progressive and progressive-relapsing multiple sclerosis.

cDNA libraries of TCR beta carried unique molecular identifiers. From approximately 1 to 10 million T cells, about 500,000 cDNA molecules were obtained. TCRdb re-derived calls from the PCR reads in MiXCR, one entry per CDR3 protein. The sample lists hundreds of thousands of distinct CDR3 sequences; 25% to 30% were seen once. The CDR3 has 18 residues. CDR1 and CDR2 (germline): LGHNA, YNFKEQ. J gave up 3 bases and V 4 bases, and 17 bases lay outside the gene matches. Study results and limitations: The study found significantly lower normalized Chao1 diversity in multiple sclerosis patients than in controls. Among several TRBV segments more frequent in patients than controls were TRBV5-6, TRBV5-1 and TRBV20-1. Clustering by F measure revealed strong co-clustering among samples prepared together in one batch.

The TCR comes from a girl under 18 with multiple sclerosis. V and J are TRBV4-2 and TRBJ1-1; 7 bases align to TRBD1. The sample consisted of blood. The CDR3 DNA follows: TGTGCCAGCAGCCCCCAAGGGCAGGGGGTGAAGAAGGACACTGAAGCTTTCTTT. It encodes CASSPQGQGVKKDTEAFF.